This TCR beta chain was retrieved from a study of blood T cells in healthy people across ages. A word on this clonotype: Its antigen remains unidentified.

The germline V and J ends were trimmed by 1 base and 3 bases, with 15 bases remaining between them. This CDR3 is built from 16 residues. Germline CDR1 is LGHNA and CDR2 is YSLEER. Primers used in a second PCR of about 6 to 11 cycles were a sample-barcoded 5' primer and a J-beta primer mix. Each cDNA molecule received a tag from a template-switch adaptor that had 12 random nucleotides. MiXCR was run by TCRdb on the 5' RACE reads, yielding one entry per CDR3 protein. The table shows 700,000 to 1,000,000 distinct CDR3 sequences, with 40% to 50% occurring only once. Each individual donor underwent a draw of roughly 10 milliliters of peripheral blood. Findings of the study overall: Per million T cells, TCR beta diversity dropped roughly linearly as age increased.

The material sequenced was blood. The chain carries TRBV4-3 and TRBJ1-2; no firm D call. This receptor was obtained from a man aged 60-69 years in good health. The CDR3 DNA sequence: TGCGCCAGCAGCCAAGTCCCACCAGACGGGTACTATGGCTACACCTTC. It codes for CASSQVPPDGYYGYTF.